The 15 T cell receptor beta chains reported below all come from one sample, sequenced in a study. In TCRdb, the RT-PCR reads were re-called with MiXCR into one record per CDR3 protein. The sample yields more than 550,000 distinct CDR3 sequences, over 12% seen once. Sequences were obtained from memory CD4+ T cells from blood. Source of these receptors: a female donor in good health, serving as a healthy control.

This CDR3 reads CASSQDLLTFTGELFF. In nucleotides, the CDR3 is TGTGCCAGCAGCCAAGATCTGTTGACTTTCACCGGGGAGCTGTTTTTT. The chain is built from TRBV4-2 and TRBJ2-2; the D is unclear. The CDR3 loop spans 16 amino acids. Between the trimmed V and J ends, which lost 0 bases and 4 bases, there was a span of 12 bases. Germline V CDR1 and CDR2: LGHNA, YNFKEQ.

Ten or more counts support this clonotype. The rearrangement links TRBV6-5 to TRBJ2-7; D gene unclear. Deletions cut 1 base from V and 2 bases from J, with 9 bases between. The germline gives CDR1 MNHEY, CDR2 SVGAGI. The CDR3 is 14 amino acids. The CDR3 loop is CASSYLGRAYEQYF. The CDR3 nucleotides read TGTGCCAGCAGTTACTTGGGCAGAGCCTACGAGCAGTACTTC.

The chain carries TRBV3-1 and TRBJ2-3, with TRBD2 identical over 8 bases. V shed 3 bases and J 6 bases; nucleotides not matched to a gene: 17. The CDR3 is 18 residues long. Germline V gives CDR1 LGHDT, CDR2 YNNKEL (reference sequence). This CDR3 reads CASSQRTSKVSSWDTQYF. CDR3 sequence (DNA): TGTGCCAGCAGCCAGAGGACTAGCAAAGTTTCCTCCTGGGATACGCAGTATTTT.

This clonotype was picked up a small number of times. The rearrangement links TRBV7-2 to TRBJ2-7; 8 bases fit TRBD2. Germline V lookup: CDR1 SGHTA, CDR2 FQGNSA. J gave up 2 bases and V 2 bases, and 5 bases lay outside the gene matches. The CDR3 has 15 residues. This CDR3 reads CASSLFSGGTYEQYF. As DNA, the CDR3 is TGTGCCAGCAGCTTATTCTCGGGAGGGACCTACGAGCAGTACTTC. The variable domain in full, with the rest retrieved from reference TRBV7-2 and TRBJ2-7, is GAGVSQSPSNKVTEKGKDVELRCDPISGHTALYWYRQSLGQGLEFLIYFQGNSAPDKSGLPSDRFSAERTGGSVSTLTIQRTQQEDSAVYLCASSLFSGGTYEQYFGPGTRLTVT.

This clonotype was seen a handful of times. This sequence joins TRBV7-2 and TRBJ2-3; 15 nucleotides line up with TRBD2. The CDR3 has 14 residues. In germline, CDR1 is SGHTA, CDR2 FQGNSA. V was pared by 5 bases and J by 10 bases, with 4 bases of the junction left unmatched. CDR3 DNA: TGTGCCAGCAGCCCGGGACTAGCGGGAGGTGCGCAGTATTTT. It specifies CASSPGLAGGAQYF.

This clonotype appeared a few times. The CDR3 sequence is CSASHAGTGVNGYTF. The CDR3 region has the DNA TGCAGTGCTAGCCACGCCGGGACAGGGGTTAATGGCTACACCTTC. J is TRBJ1-2 and V is TRBV20-1, with TRBD1 identical over 10 bases. Trimming took 3 bases from V and 6 from J; bases not matched to a gene: 10. The CDR3 is 15 amino acids. Germline V gene lookup returns CDR1 DFQATT and CDR2 SNEGSKA (reference sequence).

This clonotype showed up just a few times. This chain links TRBV20-1 with TRBJ1-6; TRBD1 might be the D (6 bases). V lost 3 bases, J lost 5 bases, and 11 bases lay in between. Germline-derived CDR1 and CDR2 are DFQATT and SNEGSKA (reference sequence). The CDR3 is 14 residues long. CDR3 sequence: CSARNTGNNSPLHF. As DNA, the CDR3 is TGCAGTGCTAGGAATACAGGGAATAATTCACCCCTCCACTTT.

The sample holds a few counts of this clonotype. The chain carries TRBV4-3 and TRBJ1-2, with a weak D call TRBD1 (6 bases). CDR3 length: 14 residues. The V gene lost 4 bases and the J gene lost 2 bases, with 11 bases spanning the gap. Germline V lookup: CDR1 LGHNA, CDR2 YSLEER. The CDR3 is CASSPSTGNYGYTF. DNA for the CDR3: TGCGCCAGCAGCCCCTCGACAGGAAACTATGGCTACACCTTC.

This clonotype was counted ten times or more. This sequence joins TRBV29-1 and TRBJ2-5; D possibly matches TRBD1 or TRBD2 (5 bases each). The ends were cut back, 4 bases at V and 2 bases at J, with 14 bases in the middle. The germline V gene has CDR1 SQVTM and CDR2 ANQGSEA. The CDR3 runs to 14 residues. The DNA for the CDR3 is TGCAGCGTTGGCAAGGGTGGGGGTCAAGAGACCCAGTACTTC. Translated, it gives CSVGKGGGQETQYF.

The rearrangement links TRBV5-1 to TRBJ1-1; D not resolved. V was shortened by 4 bases and J by 1 base, with 14 bases between the two germline ends. The CDR3 consists of 15 residues. Germline V gives CDR1 SGHRS, CDR2 YFSETQ. CDR3 loop: CASSVSVDGNTEAFF. CDR3 in DNA: TGCGCCAGCAGCGTATCTGTAGACGGGAACACTGAAGCTTTCTTT.

Worth noting for this clonotype: Being one base from a much bigger clone, this may be a read error. The rearrangement links TRBV6-5 to TRBJ1-2; TRBD1 is a possible D gene (6 bases). Trimming left V 4 bases short and J 10 bases short, with 19 bases between. The length of the CDR3 is 14 residues. Per the germline V gene, CDR1 is MNHEY and CDR2 is SVGAGI. The CDR3 loop is CASSLTGAGLDYTF. The CDR3 nucleotides are TGTGCCAGCAGTTTGACAGGAGCCGGTCTCGACTACACCTTC.

The rearrangement links TRBV6-5 to TRBJ1-2; TRBD1 is a possible D gene (6 bases). CDR1 and CDR2 (germline): MNHEY, SVGAGI. This CDR3 is 17 amino acids long. Trimming took 4 bases from V and 5 from J, leaving 23 bases between them. In nucleotides, the CDR3 is TGTGCCAGCAGTTCGCAGGCGGCCAGGGGTTTAGGTTATGGCTACACCTTC. It yields the protein CASSSQAARGLGYGYTF.

The rearrangement uses TRBV20-1 and TRBJ1-2; D is unresolved. The V gene lost 0 bases and the J gene lost 5 bases, with 10 bases spanning the gap. CDR1 is DFQATT and CDR2 is SNEGSKA in the germline V gene (reference sequence). CDR3 length: 13 residues. In DNA form, the CDR3 reads TGCAGTGCTAGAGAAGAGGCAGAATATGGCTACACCTTC. Its protein is CSAREEAEYGYTF.

This clonotype appeared a few times. J is TRBJ2-2 and V is TRBV6-2 or TRBV6-3; perhaps TRBD1 as D (7 bases). V was pared by 11 bases and J by 0 bases, with 19 bases between. The CDR3 is 16 amino acids. Germline V gives CDR1 MNHEY, CDR2 SVGEGT. CDR3 protein: CASAWRDRSNTGELFF. In DNA form, the CDR3 reads TGTGCCTCAGCATGGAGGGACAGATCGAACACCGGGGAGCTGTTTTTT.

The V and J genes are TRBV5-1 and TRBJ2-1; 13 nucleotides agree with TRBD2. V shed 9 bases, J shed 7 bases, and the junction held 10 bases outside the gene matches. Germline CDR1 and CDR2: SGHRS and YFSETQ. This CDR3 is 15 amino acids long. CDR3 nucleotide sequence: TGCGCCACCAGGAGACTAGCGGGAGGAGGTAATGAGCAGTTCTTC. This encodes CATRRLAGGGNEQFF.